These 20 T cell receptor beta chains originate from one sample sequenced in a study of blood T cell repertoires in acute mononucleosis (dated by TCRdb to between 2020 and 2021). Findings and caveats that apply to the study as a whole: Both chains appeared to be involved in GLC-BM selection, with public TCRbeta motifs on BV14-BJ2 and BV20-BJ1 being observed alongside a TCRalpha motif on AV5-AJ31.

Reading the label with the study, this specimen's time point is: acute infectious mononucleosis, at clinical presentation within 2 weeks of symptom onset (visit 1). Libraries were built with the immunoSEQ multiplex PCR assay. TCRdb stores this immuneACCESS table with in-frame sequences only. Part of the clones is absent; in the studies checked, under half of the shortfall reflects unresolved V genes, and no reason is known for the rest. This sample is represented by about 2,300 clones; 68% of them were singletons. In total, the top ten clones hold around 49% of the sample. Sequenced material: EBV GLC epitope tetramer+ CD8+ T cells sorted from PBMCs, taken during acute infectious mononucleosis. This specimen's cell subset or site label, per the study, means: CD8 T cells binding tetramer with EBV BMLF1 280-288 peptide (GLC-BM). The receptors originated from a woman aged 18-29 years with infectious mononucleosis caused by EBV.

V is TRBV9 and J is TRBJ2-5; 10 nucleotides align to TRBD2. Germline trimming cut 4 bases from V and 2 bases from J; bases unmatched to any gene: 8. Germline V gene sequence: CDR1 SGDLS, CDR2 YYNGEE. This CDR3 contains 16 residues. CDR3 coding DNA: TGTGCCAGCAGCCCAGGGGAACTAGCGGGACAAGAGACCCAGTACTTC. It yields the protein CASSPGELAGQETQYF.

As for this clone: With only one base between it and a far larger clone, this is likely a read error. This rearrangement joins TRBV19 to TRBJ1-5; D is perhaps TRBD1 (5 bases). Germline V gene lookup returns CDR1 LNHDA and CDR2 SQIVND (reference sequence). Trimming stripped 7 bases from V and 0 bases from J, with 13 bases between. This CDR3 spans 15 amino acids. Here the CDR3 DNA reads TGTGCCAGTACCTCCGCAGGGTGTAGCAATCAGCCCCAGCATTTT. This sequence encodes CASTSAGCSNQPQHF.

This rearrangement joins TRBV21-1 to TRBJ2-1; the table's D call, TRBD1, has no DNA check behind it. TRBV21-1 corresponds to a pseudogene. The CDR3 length is 13 residues. CDR3 coding DNA: TGTGCCAGCAGCGCGACAGGGGGGGATGAGCAGTTCTTC. As protein: CASSATGGDEQFF.

V is TRBV27 and J is TRBJ2-2; 14 bases fit TRBD2. This CDR3 contains 19 residues. Germline V CDR1 and CDR2: MNHEY, SMNVEV (reference sequence). J gave up 7 bases and V 5 bases, and 15 bases lay outside the gene matches. The CDR3 here is CASSDRTGLAGEADGELFF. As DNA, the CDR3 is TGTGCCAGCAGTGATAGGACGGGACTAGCGGGAGAAGCCGACGGGGAGCTGTTTTTT.

In the case of this clone: One end of the junction fails to match germline, which may point to a read error. Additional DNA sequences in this sample encode the identical CDR3. The rearrangement links TRBV9 to TRBJ2-5; 12 positions agree with TRBD2. CDR3 length: 17 amino acids. Germline V gene lookup returns CDR1 SGDLS and CDR2 YYNGEE. This CDR3 is CASRVGQLAGGGETQYF. CDR3 in DNA: TGCGCCAGCCGCGTAGGCCAACTAGCGGGGGGAGGGGAGACCCAGTACTTC.

This clone is labeled as medium-sized. The chain uses TRBV25-1 and TRBJ2-7, with D unresolved. The V end was cut by 6 bases, the J end by 3 bases, with 3 bases between. CDR1 is MGHDK and CDR2 is SYGVNS in the germline V gene. The CDR3 runs 10 residues. CDR3 residues: CASRLYEQYF. CDR3 coding DNA: TGTGCCAGCAGGCTCTACGAGCAGTACTTC.

As regards this clone: The DNA is omitted, as the CDR3 cannot be located on it reliably, and the CDR3 follows TCRdb's listing. The chain couples TRBV7-5 to TRBJ2-7; the table gives TRBD2 as D, unverified against the DNA. TRBV7-5 is designated a pseudogene. Ends included, the CDR3 has 16 residues. CDR3 region: CASSLAWVAGGNEQYF.

A few counts support this clone. This chain uses TRBV7-9 with TRBJ1-2; the D gene is possibly TRBD1 (6 bases). The ends were cut back, 1 base at V and 3 bases at J, with 9 bases in the middle. This CDR3 region has 14 residues. CDR1 SEHNR and CDR2 FQNEAQ come from the germline V gene (reference sequence). The CDR3 nucleotides read TGTGCCAGCAGCTTAGTCGCAGGGGACTATGGCTACACCTTC. Protein sequence: CASSLVAGDYGYTF.

Note on this clone: An end of the junction differs from the germline gene, which may be a read error. The same CDR3 can be traced to other DNA sequences in this sample. The CDR3 DNA is TGCGCCAGCAGCCAGACGACAGGGGAGGTCCAATTCACCCTCCACTTT. It translates to CASSQTTGEVQFTLHF. V gene TRBV7-2 combines with J gene TRBJ1-6; TRBD1 agrees at 8 bases. Germline CDR1 is SGHTA and CDR2 is FQGNSA. This CDR3 region has 16 residues.

The V gene is TRBV9, the J gene TRBJ2-5, with 11 bases fitting TRBD2. The CDR3 is 15 residues long. J lost 4 bases, V lost 4 bases, and 6 bases had no gene match. Germline CDR1 SGDLS, CDR2 YYNGEE. The CDR3 protein is CASSLLAGAGETQYF. The CDR3 nucleotides read TGTGCCAGCAGCTTACTAGCGGGAGCTGGAGAGACCCAGTACTTC.

In regard to this clone: At one end, the junction sequence differs from germline, possibly due to a read error. This chain uses TRBV9 with TRBJ2-1; perhaps TRBD2 as D (6 bases). There are 13 residues in the CDR3. Germline V lookup: CDR1 SGDLS, CDR2 YYNGEE. Here the CDR3 DNA reads TGTGCCGGCAGTGCGGTGGGGGGAGATGAGCAGTTCTTC. Residues: CAGSAVGGDEQFF. The whole variable domain, filled in from reference TRBV9 and TRBJ2-1, reads DSGVTQTPKHLITATGQRVTLRCSPRSGDLSVYWYQQSLDQGLQFLIQYYNGEERAKGNILERFSAQQFPDLHSELNLSSLELGDSALYFCAGSAVGGDEQFFGPGTRLTVL.

By proportion, this clone is medium-sized (0.01 to 0.1%). The gene calls are TRBV4-1 and TRBJ2-3, with D perhaps matching TRBD2 (5 bases). Trimming shortened V by 8 bases and J by 7 bases, and 31 bases separated the two germline ends. The CDR3 has 18 residues. From germline, CDR1 is MGHRA and CDR2 YSYEKL. The CDR3 region has the DNA TGCGCCAGCTCCCTGACTATAACCAGCCTCCCTGTGAACCATACGCAGTATTTT. This sequence encodes CASSLTITSLPVNHTQYF.

In the case of this clone: A far larger clone is only one base removed, so a read error is likely. The chain is built from TRBV7-7 and TRBJ2-7; D may match TRBD1 or TRBD2 (5 bases each). CDR1 and CDR2 from the germline V gene are SSHAT and FNYEAQ (reference sequence). The CDR3 totals 15 residues. This chain's CDR3 is CASSLTQGPTYEQYF. CDR3 sequence (DNA): TGTGCTAGCAGCTTAACGCAGGGACCAACCTACGAGCAGTACTTC.

The rearrangement joins TRBV23-1 to TRBJ2-5; TRBD2 is a possible D gene (6 bases). TRBV23-1 falls under the ORF class, with uncertain function. V lost 4 bases and J lost 10, with 28 bases in between. The CDR3 covers 17 residues. CDR3 protein: CASSPSSRGVAARDQYF. The CDR3 nucleotides are TGCGCCAGCAGTCCGTCGTCGCGGGGTGTGGCTGCAAGAGACCAGTACTTC.

This clone was counted a single time. The chain employs TRBV2 and TRBJ2-5, with 8 bases fitting TRBD1. Trimming at V came to 6 bases and at J to 2 bases, leaving 5 bases not matched to a gene. In germline, CDR1 is SNHLY, CDR2 FYNNEI. The CDR3 consists of 14 residues. CDR3 nucleotide sequence: TGTGCCAGCAGACAATGGACAGGGCAAGAGACCCAGTACTTC. Translated: CASRQWTGQETQYF.

With regard to this clone: With only one base between it and a far larger clone, this is likely a read error. This chain joins TRBV9 and TRBJ2-7; TRBD1 matches 9 bases. V was clipped by 3 bases and J by 7 bases; unmatched bases: 5. Germline CDR1 SGDLS, CDR2 YYNGEE. The CDR3 is 13 amino acids. The DNA of the CDR3 is TGTGCCAGCAGCGCGACAGGGGGGGATGAGCAGTACTTC. Translating gives CASSATGGDEQYF.

This clone has a count of ten or more. V usage is TRBV14 and J usage is TRBJ2-7; a possible D gene is TRBD2 (6 bases). V shed 3 bases and J shed 3 bases, with 15 bases lying between them. CDR1 is SGHDN, CDR2 FVKESK, per germline. The CDR3 has 15 residues. The CDR3 region is CASSHITGSIYEQYF. The DNA for the CDR3 is TGTGCCAGCAGCCATATCACCGGGAGCATCTACGAGCAGTACTTC.

The chain's CDR3 is CASSHITGSIYEQYF. The CDR3 bases are TGTGCCAGCAGCCATATCACCGGGAGCATCTACGAGCAGTACTTC. The genes are TRBV7-6 and TRBJ2-7; a weak D match, TRBD2 (6 bases). The CDR3 is 15 residues long. Trimming pared 5 bases from V and 3 bases from J, leaving 17 bases between. CDR1 is SGHVS, CDR2 FNYEAQ, per germline.

A single count supports this clone. One end of the junction does not line up with germline, which may come from a read error. J is TRBJ2-5 and V is TRBV9, with 12 nucleotides matching TRBD2. CDR1 and CDR2 from the germline V gene are SGDLS and YYNGEE. The CDR3 sequence is 17 residues long. The CDR3 nucleotides read TGCGCCACCAGCGTCGGCCAACTAGCGGGGGGAGGGGAGACCCAGTACTTC. Amino acids: CATSVGQLAGGGETQYF.

This chain links TRBV13 with TRBJ2-3; tentatively, D is TRBD1 or TRBD2 (6 bases each). The CDR3 has 12 amino acids. CDR1 PRHDT and CDR2 FYEKMQ come from the germline V gene (reference sequence). V shed 6 bases and J shed 6 bases, with 10 bases lying between them. As DNA, the CDR3 is TGTGCCAGCAGACCCGGGGGCGATACGCAGTATTTT. Its protein is CASRPGGDTQYF.